The 15 T cell receptor beta chains listed next were all sequenced from one sample in a study of blood T cell repertoires in COVID-19. Sequencing was performed with immunoSEQ multiplex PCR; in TCRdb, only in-frame clones are kept and a portion is missing. The sample records tens of thousands of clones, roughly four fifths being singletons. The specimen sequenced was peripheral blood. All receptors come from a man older than 75 with acute or convalescent COVID-19.

This chain connects TRBV7-2 to TRBJ2-3; 12 nucleotides line up with TRBD2. The CDR3 spans 19 residues. The V and J ends lost 5 bases and 5 bases, in that order; junction bases with no gene match: 17. Germline lookup yields CDR1 SGHTA and CDR2 FQGNSA. The CDR3 loop reads CASSLTTPRLAGAGDTQYF. Here the CDR3 DNA reads TGTGCCAGCAGCCTTACTACCCCCCGACTAGCGGGGGCGGGAGATACGCAGTATTTT.

In DNA form, the CDR3 reads TGTGCCAGCAGCTTAAAACTTTGCGGGAAAACAGAGACCCAGTACTTC. Residues: CASSLKLCGKTETQYF. J is TRBJ2-5 and V is TRBV11-3; perhaps TRBD2 as D (6 bases). CDR1 SGHNT and CDR2 YENEEA come from the germline V gene. With 2 bases removed from V and 4 bases from J, the gap between germline ends came to 17 bases. The CDR3 contains 16 residues.

The gene calls are TRBV9 and TRBJ2-1, with D maybe TRBD1 (6 bases). V dropped 0 bases and J dropped 9 bases, with 16 bases sitting between them. This CDR3 is built from 15 residues. Per germline, CDR1 SGDLS and CDR2 YYNGEE. CDR3 coding DNA: TGTGCCAGCAGCGTAGAGGGTGGGGGCTCGGGTGAGCAGTTCTTC. It yields the protein CASSVEGGGSGEQFF.

The chain carries TRBV6-2 or TRBV6-3 and TRBJ1-1; D uncertain. The CDR3 runs to 14 residues. The germline V gene has CDR1 MNHEY and CDR2 SVGEGT. V shed 7 bases and J shed 0 bases, with 12 bases lying between them. The CDR3 loop reads CASTPTGVNTEAFF. The CDR3, as DNA: TGTGCCAGCACCCCCACCGGGGTGAACACTGAAGCTTTCTTT.

The chain couples TRBV29-1 to TRBJ2-7, with a weak D call TRBD1 (6 bases). CDR3 length equals 12 residues. Trimming removed 3 bases from V and 5 bases from J, with 11 bases in between. Germline V gene data show CDR1 as SQVTM and CDR2 as ANQGSEA. As DNA, the CDR3 is TGCAGCGTTGATGAGACAGGACACGAGCAGTACTTC. This translates into CSVDETGHEQYF.

The chain is built from TRBV19 and TRBJ1-1; weak D call: TRBD1 (6 bases). Trimming shortened V by 1 base and J by 3 bases, and 9 bases separated the two germline ends. CDR1 and CDR2 (germline): LNHDA, SQIVND (reference sequence). The CDR3 has 14 residues. CDR3 loop: CASSIGSGDTEAFF. The CDR3 DNA follows: TGTGCCAGTAGTATAGGGTCAGGGGACACTGAAGCTTTCTTT.

This clone has only one observation. This chain joins TRBV5-4 and TRBJ2-7; maybe TRBD2 (6 bases). V was trimmed by 2 bases and J by 5 bases, leaving 17 bases between them. CDR3 length: 15 residues. Germline loops: CDR1 SGHNT, CDR2 YYREEE (reference sequence). CDR3 protein: CASSFNGGSRNEQYF. CDR3 DNA: TGTGCCAGCAGCTTTAATGGGGGGTCCAGGAACGAGCAGTACTTC. The complete variable domain, with remaining parts taken from reference TRBV5-4 and TRBJ2-7, reads ETGVTQSPTHLIKTRGQQVTLRCSSQSGHNTVSWYQQALGQGPQFIFQYYREEENGRGNFPPRFSGLQFPNYSSELNVNALELDDSALYLCASSFNGGSRNEQYFGPGTRLTVT.

The chain combines TRBV10-1 with TRBJ2-2; 8 positions match TRBD1. Trimming cost V 7 bases and J 2 bases; bases outside gene matches: 9. The V gene's germline CDR1 is WNHNN and CDR2 SYGVQD (reference sequence). CDR3 size: 16 residues. CDR3 coding DNA: TGCGCCAGCACGGGACAGGCGAAAATTAACACCGGGGAGCTGTTTTTT. Translated: CASTGQAKINTGELFF.

CDR3 coding DNA: TGCGCCAGCAGCCAAGATAACCTAGGGGATTCACCCCTCCACTTT. Its protein is CASSQDNLGDSPLHF. The V gene is TRBV4-3, the J gene TRBJ1-6; TRBD1 is a possible D gene (5 bases). Trimming took 0 bases from V and 8 from J, leaving 11 bases between them. The CDR3 contains 15 residues. Germline CDR1 LGHNA, CDR2 YSLEER.

This chain connects TRBV4-3 to TRBJ2-6; D is undetermined. Germline CDR1 is LGHNA and CDR2 is YSLEER. V dropped 4 bases and J dropped 0 bases, with 7 bases sitting between them. The CDR3 length is 15 residues. The CDR3 protein is CASSPTASGANVLTF. In DNA form, the CDR3 reads TGCGCCAGCAGCCCAACAGCCTCTGGGGCCAACGTCCTGACTTTC.

A note on this clone: Because the CDR3's place on the DNA is in doubt, the DNA is left out and the CDR3 is given as listed by TCRdb. The rearrangement joins TRBV6-2 or TRBV6-3 to TRBJ1-6. Germline lookup yields CDR1 MNHEY and CDR2 SVGEGT. Both ends counted, the CDR3 spans 15 residues. CDR3 sequence: CASSSSGSYNSPLHF.

V gene TRBV14 combines with J gene TRBJ1-6, with a tentative D call TRBD1 (6 bases). V was trimmed by 1 base and J by 7 bases, leaving 8 bases between them. From germline, CDR1 is SGHDN and CDR2 FVKESK. The CDR3 is made up of 14 amino acids. The CDR3 DNA is TGTGCCAGCAGCCAAGGGACAGCGAATTCACCCCTCCACTTT. It specifies CASSQGTANSPLHF.

This sequence joins TRBV12-3 or TRBV12-4 and TRBJ1-2; D ambiguous. Trimming stripped 5 bases from V and 4 bases from J, with 8 bases between. This CDR3 region has 12 residues. In DNA, the CDR3 is TGTGCCAGCAGTCGGGGTGCCTATGGCTACACCTTC. Translating it yields CASSRGAYGYTF.

The genes are TRBV6-5 and TRBJ1-2; D gene ambiguous. CDR1 and CDR2 from the germline V gene are MNHEY and SVGAGI. V shed 0 bases and J shed 4 bases, with 12 bases lying between them. CDR3 size: 15 residues. The CDR3 bases are TGTGCCAGCAGTTACTCGAGTTACGGAGGCTATGGCTACACCTTC. Translated, it gives CASSYSSYGGYGYTF.

This clone occurred once. This chain links TRBV18 with TRBJ2-1; TRBD2 agrees at 12 bases. The CDR3 is 15 residues long. After removal of 4 bases from V and 10 bases from J, the junction contained 8 bases not matched to a gene. Germline loops: CDR1 KGHSH, CDR2 LQKENI. As DNA, the CDR3 is TGTGCCAGCTCACAAACTAGCGGGAGGCCAATCGAGCAGTTCTTC. Protein sequence: CASSQTSGRPIEQFF.